What follows describes a single TCR beta chain. Its binding antigen is unknown. Base qualities were left out, and no much larger clone turns up one base away. The germline V and J ends show losses of 0 bases and 4 bases respectively, and no gene match explains 1 base of the junction. The germline V gene gives CDR1 as SGDLS and CDR2 as YYNGEE. Including the terminal cysteine and phenylalanine, the CDR3 comprises 14 residues. Only CDR3 DNA is held: 42 bases, read in frame from base 1. These data come from a study of PD-L1 blockade in urothelial cancer (dated by TCRdb to 2017 to 2019). About the study as a whole: All patients started therapy around 2014 and received atezolizumab 1,200 mg intravenously every 3 weeks. Blood samples were analyzed at 3 weeks after treatment start (second dose) and at 6 weeks after treatment start. Durable clinical benefit was defined as a progression-free survival longer than 6 months, and TCR features were additionally tested against progression-free survival and overall survival. An ECOG performance status of 0 or 1 was recorded for the patients, and 0 to 3 prior chemotherapy regimens had been received by the patients. Blood samples gave median yields of around 150,000 T cells and 80,000 to 90,000 unique TCRs, along with a median clonality of 0.080. In the same patients who had TCR sequencing, pretreatment tumors also underwent whole exome sequencing and RNA sequencing. About 85% of the roughly 30 patients were males with bladder-origin urothelial cancer, and about 60% of the roughly 29 reported a prior smoking history. Durable clinical benefit was achieved by nine patients and was not achieved by 20 patients. Pretreatment blood TCR-seq was available for under 35 patients, at least one posttreatment blood collection was obtained for about 24 patients, and tumor TCR-seq was available for about 24 patients. Pretreatment tumor samples, along with matched peripheral blood serially collected before and after atezolizumab treatment, were subjected to TCR sequencing. Somatic, immune and clinical correlates of response to PD-L1 blockade with atezolizumab in urothelial cancer were the focus of an exploratory multi-omic analysis. On the study overall, not on this receptor specifically: Because the sample size was small (n of about 30) and many of the analyses were exploratory, the results are meant to be hypothesis-generating. Improved progression-free and overall survival was found to be associated with pretreatment peripheral blood TCR clonality below the median. At 3 weeks after the start of treatment, tumor-associated TCR clones in peripheral blood had expanded more in patients with durable benefit (n of about 20, p = 0.022).

Taken with the paper, the label for time point translates to: pretreatment peripheral blood. The cohort comprised 29 patients with locally advanced or metastatic urothelial carcinoma treated at Memorial Sloan Kettering on a trial protocol. Peripheral blood mononuclear cells were collected pretreatment and during treatment, at between 1 and 8 total time points per patient. The Qiagen DNeasy Blood extraction kit was used to purify genomic DNA from total PBMCs and from tumor samples. PBMCs were collected pretreatment and during treatment and were isolated and stored as previously described. To estimate absolute template abundance from read counts, synthetic TCR analog templates were spiked into each PCR. The immunoSEQ assay was used to amplify TCRbeta CDR3 regions from genomic DNA with bias-controlled V and J gene primers. Sequencing of rearranged TCRbeta segments was done at approximately 20X coverage. For the original study's pipeline: Clustering was used to correct sequencing errors, and CDR3s were annotated against IMGT so that V, D and J genes could be assigned. Downstream analyses used only productive TCRbeta rearrangements, leaving out any out-of-frame or stop-codon sequences. To compute clonality, Shannon entropy was normalized by the log of the number of unique productive sequences and then subtracted from one. Fisher's exact test with Benjamini-Hochberg correction, using a cutoff of adjusted p below 0.01, was how clones that differed between time points or between blood and tumor were identified. TCRdb re-hosts the immuneACCESS table, in-frame sequences only. Its copies lack some clones; in the studies checked, an unresolved V gene accounts for under half of them, and the cause for the rest is not known. The V and J calls and clone size are taken from that table; D and trimming were inferred from the DNA. The sample data list tens of thousands of clones, and roughly 89% of these were observed just once. The ten largest account for 2% to 2.5% of the sample.

This specimen consisted of PBMCs, obtained around atezolizumab (anti-PD-L1) treatment. The TCR was taken from a man aged 60 to 69 with urothelial cancer. The chain employs TRBV9 and TRBJ1-2, with 9 bases aligning to TRBD1. The sequenced DNA: TGTGCCAGCAGCGTAGCGGGACAGGGCTATGGCTACACCTTC. This is translated as CASSVAGQGYGYTF. Outside the CDR3, residues come from the reference TRBV9 and TRBJ1-2 proteins, so the full variable domain is: DSGVTQTPKHLITATGQRVTLRCSPRSGDLSVYWYQQSLDQGLQFLIQYYNGEERAKGNILERFSAQQFPDLHSELNLSSLELGDSALYFCASSVAGQGYGYTFGSGTRLTVV.